These T cell receptor beta chains were read from a single sample in a study of T-cell reconstitution after alpha-beta-depleted transplantation in children. TCRdb reanalysed the PCR reads using MiXCR and keeps one entry per CDR3 protein. The sample carries hundreds of thousands of distinct CDR3 sequences, about an eighth recorded once. The sequencing used PBMCs, collected before TCRalphabeta/CD19-depleted stem cell transplant. The receptors shown here come from a girl aged 2-10 years with congenital amegakaryocytic thrombocytopenia, due to receive a stem cell transplant. The CDR3 runs from the conserved cysteine through the conserved F or W. Each record gives: clone size, V gene, D gene, J gene, CDR3 DNA, CDR3 protein. The D gene is left open where the match is weak. Clone size appears in some rows only: once, few, many, or a class for an expanded clone.

many,TRBV20-1,TRBD2,TRBJ2-1,TGCAGTGCTAGTGCGGCTAGCGGGAGTTGGAGGGACAATGAGCAGTTCTTC,CSASAASGSWRDNEQFF
many,TRBV20-1,-,TRBJ2-5,TGCAGTGCTAAGATCGGACATATACAAGAGACCCAGTACTTC,CSAKIGHIQETQYF
many,TRBV12-3/TRBV12-4,TRBD2,TRBJ2-1,TGTGCCAGCAGCAGAAGACTAGCGGGAGTGACCTATGAGCAGTTCTTC,CASSRRLAGVTYEQFF
once,TRBV7-9,TRBD1,TRBJ1-1,TGTGCCAGCAGCGCGGACAGGGCCTACACTGAAGCTTTCTTT,CASSADRAYTEAFF
-,TRBV25-1,TRBD2,TRBJ2-1,TGTGCCAGCAGTGATGCGGGAGGTCAGTTCTTC,CASSDAGGQFF
-,TRBV7-2,-,TRBJ2-3,TGTGCCAGCAGCCAGGACCCTAGCCCATCCACAGATACGCAGTATTTT,CASSQDPSPSTDTQYF
many,TRBV12-3/TRBV12-4,TRBD1,TRBJ1-2,TGTGCCAGCAGACGCCGGGACAGCGAAAACTATGGCTACACCTTC,CASRRRDSENYGYTF
few,TRBV7-6,-,TRBJ2-7,TGTGCCAGCAGCTTATGGCCCCCGGGCTACGAGCAGTACTTC,CASSLWPPGYEQYF
many,TRBV14,-,TRBJ2-1,TGTGCCAGCAGCCAAACGACTCCTTACAATGAGCAGTTCTTC,CASSQTTPYNEQFF
-,TRBV7-2,-,TRBJ2-1,TGTGCCAGCAGCTCCGGGAGAACGTGCAATGAGCAGTTCTTC,CASSSGRTCNEQFF
few,TRBV20-1,-,TRBJ1-2,TGCAGTGCTAGGAGATTCGGGTATGGCTACACCTTC,CSARRFGYGYTF
-,TRBV15,TRBD2,TRBJ2-1,TGTGCCACCAGCAGAGATGGATTTAGCGGGAGCCGGTACAATGAGCAGTTCTTC,CATSRDGFSGSRYNEQFF
many,TRBV5-1,-,TRBJ1-6,TGCGCCAGCAGCTCGGCCGGGGGGCTCGGCTCACCCCTCCACTTT,CASSSAGGLGSPLHF
-,TRBV5-5,TRBD2,TRBJ2-3,TGTGCCAGCAGCCTGACTAGCGGGAGAGTAGAAGGTACAAATACGCAGTATTTT,CASSLTSGRVEGTNTQYF
few,TRBV30,TRBD1,TRBJ2-7,TGTGCCTGGAGTGTGGGACAGCTATTATACGAGCAGTACTTC,CAWSVGQLLYEQYF
many,TRBV12-3/TRBV12-4,TRBD1,TRBJ1-1,TGTGCCAGCTCTGGACAGGGGAATGAAGCTTTCTTT,CASSGQGNEAFF
few,TRBV2,TRBD1,TRBJ2-1,TGTGCCAGCAGCGAAGGGGGACAGGGGGTGAATGAGCAGTTCTTC,CASSEGGQGVNEQFF
-,TRBV20-1,-,TRBJ2-2,TGCAGTGCGGAGGCTGGCGCAGCGAACACCGGGGAGCTGTTTTTT,CSAEAGAANTGELFF
-,TRBV20-1,-,TRBJ2-3,TGCAGTGCCCCGCGTGCTACGCAGTATTTT,CSAPRATQYF
-,TRBV20-1,TRBD2,TRBJ2-3,TGCAGTGCTAGGGCCGGGACTAGCTCGAAGTATTTT,CSARAGTSSKYF
many,TRBV20-1,TRBD2,TRBJ2-7,TGCAGTGCTAGGCACCCAGCGGGAGTCAACGAGCAGTACTTC,CSARHPAGVNEQYF
-,TRBV7-8,-,TRBJ1-1,TGTGCCAGCAGCTTAGTTCCGCCCCACGGAGCTTTCTTT,CASSLVPPHGAFF
many,TRBV12-3/TRBV12-4,TRBD2,TRBJ2-2,TGTGCCAGCATGACTAGCACCTCCCGGGAGCTGTTTTTT,CASMTSTSRELFF
many,TRBV5-5,-,TRBJ1-2,TGTGCCAGCAGCTTGGCCCCAGGGACCCACTACACCTTC,CASSLAPGTHYTF
-,TRBV29-1,TRBD2,TRBJ2-7,TGCAGCGCCCGACTAGCGGGAGAGGGCGAGCAGTACTTC,CSARLAGEGEQYF
-,TRBV5-1,TRBD2,TRBJ2-5,TGCGCCAGCAGCTCGGACCTAGCGGGAGGATCCCAAGAGACCCAGTACTTC,CASSSDLAGGSQETQYF
-,TRBV28,TRBD1,TRBJ1-5,TGTGCCAGCATCCTGGGACAGGAGGGTCAGCCCCAGCATTTT,CASILGQEGQPQHF
many,TRBV15,-,TRBJ1-5,TGTGCCACCAGGAGCATGTTGGATCAGCCCCAGCATTTT,CATRSMLDQPQHF
-,TRBV30,-,TRBJ1-4,TGTGCCTGGAGTCCACTTCCTTGGCGGCCTAATGAAAAACTGTTTTTT,CAWSPLPWRPNEKLFF
-,TRBV12-3/TRBV12-4,TRBD2,TRBJ2-1,TGTGCCAGCAGTTTCGGGGGAGGGCCTTTGGATGAGCAGTTCTTC,CASSFGGGPLDEQFF
many,TRBV20-1,TRBD1,TRBJ2-7,TGCAGTGCTAGAGATTGGGGACAGCTAACCTACGAGCAGTACTTC,CSARDWGQLTYEQYF
-,TRBV20-1,TRBD1,TRBJ2-1,TGCAGTGCTAGAGGGGACAGGTCCTACAATGAGCAGTTCTTC,CSARGDRSYNEQFF
few,TRBV10-2,TRBD2,TRBJ2-7,TGCGCCAGCAGTCGGGAGGCCTCCTACGAGCAGTACTTC,CASSREASYEQYF
many,TRBV7-6,TRBD1,TRBJ2-7,TGTGCCAGCAGCATCAAGACAGGGTCTGCGTACGAGCAGTACTTC,CASSIKTGSAYEQYF
-,TRBV5-1,-,TRBJ1-1,TGCGCCAGCAGCGCCCGGGACACCATAATGAACACTGAAGCTTTCTTT,CASSARDTIMNTEAFF
-,TRBV6-5,-,TRBJ2-7,TGTGCCAGCAGTTATTCGGGCCCAGGCTCGTACGAGCAGTACTTC,CASSYSGPGSYEQYF
-,TRBV6-1,-,TRBJ2-7,TGTGCCAGCAACCCAACCCAGGGCTATGCCTACGAGCAGTACTTC,CASNPTQGYAYEQYF
many,TRBV7-6,-,TRBJ2-1,TGTGCCAGCAGCTTTCAGAATGAGCAGTTCTTC,CASSFQNEQFF
few,TRBV7-3,TRBD2,TRBJ2-7,TGTGCCAGCAGTTCGAGCTCTAGCGGGCCTTACGAGCAGTACTTC,CASSSSSSGPYEQYF
many,TRBV29-1,-,TRBJ2-2,TGCAGCGTTGAAGACTACACCGGGGAGCTGTTTTTT,CSVEDYTGELFF
few,TRBV29-1,TRBD2,TRBJ2-1,TGCAGCGTTGGTTTGATTAGCGGGAGCCCCCGGGGAGTATTC,CSVGLISGSPRGVF
many,TRBV6-1,-,TRBJ1-5,TGTGCCAGCAGTGAAACGTGGGGAACCCAGCATTTT,CASSETWGTQHF
-,TRBV5-1,-,TRBJ1-2,TGCGCCAGCAGCTCCGGGGGAGTGCGGGAAGGCTACACCTTC,CASSSGGVREGYTF
-,TRBV6-5,-,TRBJ2-1,TGTGCCAGCAGTTACTCGCCGCGGGGTTACAATGAGCAGTTCTTC,CASSYSPRGYNEQFF
many,TRBV20-1,-,TRBJ2-5,TGCAGTGCTAGGTTTGACGTCGAGACCCAGTACTTC,CSARFDVETQYF
many,TRBV12-3/TRBV12-4,-,TRBJ2-1,TGTGCCAGCAGTTCGAAGCGGATGAGCTCCTACAATGAGCAGTTCTTC,CASSSKRMSSYNEQFF
many,TRBV29-1,TRBD2,TRBJ2-1,TGCAGCGTTGAGGCTAGCGGACGATATGAGCAGTTCTTC,CSVEASGRYEQFF
-,TRBV12-3/TRBV12-4,-,TRBJ1-1,TGTGCCAGCATACGAGCTGGCACTGAAGCTTTCTTT,CASIRAGTEAFF
many,TRBV10-3,TRBD2,TRBJ2-7,TGTGCCATCAGTGACACTCCCGGGACTAGCGGACTCTACGAGCAGTACTTC,CAISDTPGTSGLYEQYF
-,TRBV27,-,TRBJ2-7,TGTGCCAGCGCTCCCGGGACTCCCTACGAGCAGTACTTC,CASAPGTPYEQYF
many,TRBV29-1,TRBD1,TRBJ1-2,TGCAGCGTTTACAGGGGGAACTATGGCTACACCTTC,CSVYRGNYGYTF
few,TRBV7-8,-,TRBJ2-6,TGTGCCAGCAGCTTAGCCCGGGAACCGACTGGGGCCAACGTCCTGACTTTC,CASSLAREPTGANVLTF